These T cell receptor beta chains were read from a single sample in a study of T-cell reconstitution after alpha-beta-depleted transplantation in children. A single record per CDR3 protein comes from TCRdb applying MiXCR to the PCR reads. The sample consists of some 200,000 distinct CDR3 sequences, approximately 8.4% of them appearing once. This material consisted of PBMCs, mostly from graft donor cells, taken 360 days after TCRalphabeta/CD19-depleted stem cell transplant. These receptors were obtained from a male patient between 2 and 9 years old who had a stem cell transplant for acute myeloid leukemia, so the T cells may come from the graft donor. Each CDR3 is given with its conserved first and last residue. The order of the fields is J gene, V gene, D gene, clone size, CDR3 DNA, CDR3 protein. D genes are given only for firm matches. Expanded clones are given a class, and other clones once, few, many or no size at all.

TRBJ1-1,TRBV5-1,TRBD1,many,TGCGCCAGCAGCCCGCTGGGACAGGGTTCGAACACTGAAGCTTTCTTT,CASSPLGQGSNTEAFF
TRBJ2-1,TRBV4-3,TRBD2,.,TGCGCCAGCAGCCAATCTGGCGGGGGTGTCTACAATGAGCAGTTCTTC,CASSQSGGGVYNEQFF
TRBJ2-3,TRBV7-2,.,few,TGTGCCAGCAGCTTAGTACGGCCTAGCACAGATACGCAGTATTTT,CASSLVRPSTDTQYF
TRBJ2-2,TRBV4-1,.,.,TGCGCCAGCAGCCAAGGGCCGGGTCGGAACACCGGGGAGCTGTTTTTT,CASSQGPGRNTGELFF
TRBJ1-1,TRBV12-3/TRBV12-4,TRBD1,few,TGTGCCAGCAGTCTCGACAGGGATGGTGGGGCTTTCTTT,CASSLDRDGGAFF
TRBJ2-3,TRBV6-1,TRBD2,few,TGTGCCAGCAGTCCCCTGGGACTAGCGGGACCCACAGATACGCAGTATTTT,CASSPLGLAGPTDTQYF
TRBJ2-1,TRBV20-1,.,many,TGCAGTGCTAGAGATCTTATCCCGGGACGGTACAATGAGCAGTTCTTC,CSARDLIPGRYNEQFF
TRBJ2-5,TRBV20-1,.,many,TGCAGTGCTAGACGGGGGGCGCGGGAGACCCAGTACTTC,CSARRGARETQYF
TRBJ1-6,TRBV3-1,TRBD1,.,TGTGCCAGCAGCCGCGGGGCCGGACAGGGTCTGAGTTCACCCCTCCACTTT,CASSRGAGQGLSSPLHF
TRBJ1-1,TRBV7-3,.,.,TGTGCCAGCAGCTCGTTCGGGGTCGGCACTGAAGCTTTCTTT,CASSSFGVGTEAFF
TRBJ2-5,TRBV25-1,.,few,TGTGCCAGCAGTGAATATGAACTGCAAGAGACCCAGTACTTC,CASSEYELQETQYF
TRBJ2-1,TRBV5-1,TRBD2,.,TGCGCCAGCAGCTTGGCGAGCGGGAGCCTCTCCAATGAGCAGTTCTTC,CASSLASGSLSNEQFF
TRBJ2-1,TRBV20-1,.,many,TGCAGTGCTAGAGCCTGGGGGGGCCTCAATGAGCAGTTCTTC,CSARAWGGLNEQFF
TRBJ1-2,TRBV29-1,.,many,TGCAGCGTTGAGGTCCTCGGGGTAGCCTACACCTTC,CSVEVLGVAYTF
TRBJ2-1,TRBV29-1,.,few,TGCAGCGTTGAAGTCGTTCATAATGAGCAGTTCTTC,CSVEVVHNEQFF
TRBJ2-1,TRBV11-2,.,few,TGTGCCAGCAGTGTTGAGGGTATTAGTTGGGCGGACAATGAGCAGTTCTTC,CASSVEGISWADNEQFF